These 9 T cell receptor beta chains were all obtained from the same sample, sequenced in a study of T cell responses to AZD1222 COVID-19 vaccine. Sequenced by immunoSEQ multiplex PCR; TCRdb stores in-frame clones only, minus some. The sample holds over 100,000 clones, almost 85% seen once. The source was peripheral blood, collected on day 0 of AZD1222 vaccination. Every receptor here comes from an adult in good health.

The chain employs TRBV7-2 and TRBJ1-5; a weak D match, TRBD1 (5 bases). Trimming pared 1 base from V and 2 bases from J, leaving 12 bases between. CDR3 length: 16 amino acids. Germline V gives CDR1 SGHTA, CDR2 FQGNSA. The DNA for the CDR3 is TGTGCCAGCAGCTTAGTAGTAGTAGGGGGCAATCAGCCCCAGCATTTT. Translation: CASSLVVVGGNQPQHF.

The chain has TRBV24-1 and TRBJ1-5; a possible D gene is TRBD1 (5 bases). The CDR3 has 13 residues. The V gene's germline CDR1 is KGHDR and CDR2 SFDVKD. Trimming removed 9 bases at V and 2 bases at J, with 10 bases between. In DNA, the CDR3 is TGTGCCACCTCCAGGGACGGCAATCAGCCCCAGCATTTT. Translating it yields CATSRDGNQPQHF.

The chain is built from TRBV19 and TRBJ1-2, with D maybe TRBD1 (6 bases). Looked up from germline, CDR1 is LNHDA and CDR2 is SQIVND (reference sequence). Deletions cut 6 bases from V and 6 bases from J, with 14 bases between. This CDR3 contains 13 residues. The CDR3 spells CASRLGGGNGYTF. The CDR3 DNA sequence: TGTGCCAGTAGACTCGGCGGGGGCAATGGCTACACCTTC. Variable domain in full (rest from reference TRBV19 and TRBJ1-2): DGGITQSPKYLFRKEGQNVTLSCEQNLNHDAMYWYRQDPGQGLRLIYYSQIVNDFQKGDIAEGYSVSREKKESFPLTVTSAQKNPTAFYLCASRLGGGNGYTFGSGTRLTVV.

In its sample, this clone was seen once. CDR3 residues: CASSQDRGNQPQHF. In nucleotides, the CDR3 is TGTGCCAGCAGCCAGGACAGGGGAAATCAGCCCCAGCATTTT. This chain uses TRBV27 with TRBJ1-5; TRBD1 matches at 9 bases. The V gene's germline CDR1 is MNHEY and CDR2 SMNVEV (reference sequence). The CDR3 contains 14 residues. V shed 6 bases and J 4 bases; nucleotides not matched to a gene: 4.

CDR3 sequence: CASSLRTGNEKLFF. The DNA of the CDR3 is TGTGCCAGCAGCCTAAGGACCGGTAATGAAAAACTGTTTTTT. The J gene is TRBJ1-4, the V gene TRBV5-8; D uncertain. V shed 4 bases and J shed 4 bases, with 11 bases lying between them. Germline CDR1 reads SGHTS; CDR2 reads YDEGEE. There are 14 residues in the CDR3.

V and J are TRBV18 and TRBJ1-6, with D hard to call. CDR3 length equals 14 residues. V gave up 6 bases and J gave up 7 bases, with 13 bases separating them. CDR1 is KGHSH and CDR2 is LQKENI in the germline V gene. The CDR3 loop is CASSPASQNSPLHF. The CDR3 bases are TGTGCCAGCTCCCCGGCTTCACAGAATTCACCCCTCCACTTT.

The chain has TRBV5-1 and TRBJ2-1; TRBD1 aligns across 8 bases. J lost 7 bases, V lost 0 bases, and 9 bases had no gene match. The CDR3 spans 16 residues. The germline CDR1 and CDR2 sequences are SGHRS and YFSETQ. DNA of the CDR3: TGCGCCAGCAGCTTGGACGGACAGGGTAGTCTTAATGAGCAGTTCTTC. This sequence encodes CASSLDGQGSLNEQFF. The whole variable domain, filled in from reference TRBV5-1 and TRBJ2-1, reads KAGVTQTPRYLIKTRGQQVTLSCSPISGHRSVSWYQQTPGQGLQFLFEYFSETQRNKGNFPGRFSGRQFSNSRSEMNVSTLELGDSALYLCASSLDGQGSLNEQFFGPGTRLTVL.

Worth noting for this clone: The same CDR3 arises from other DNA sequences in this sample as well. The chain employs TRBV18 and TRBJ1-5; possibly TRBD1 for D (5 bases). Germline V gene data show CDR1 as KGHSH and CDR2 as LQKENI. The CDR3 spans 14 residues. V lost 3 bases to trimming and J lost 2 bases, with 8 bases between them. CDR3 bases: TGTGCCAGCTCACCCCAGGGAGGCAATCAGCCCCAGCATTTT. Translating it yields CASSPQGGNQPQHF.

The chain has TRBV7-9 and TRBJ2-1, with 10 bases fitting TRBD2. J lost 9 bases, V lost 4 bases, and 3 bases had no gene match. CDR3 length: 13 amino acids. CDR1 and CDR2 from the germline V gene are SEHNR and FQNEAQ (reference sequence). The CDR3 bases are TGTGCCAGCAGCTCTAGCGGGGGAACTGAGCAGTTCTTC. It translates to CASSSSGGTEQFF.